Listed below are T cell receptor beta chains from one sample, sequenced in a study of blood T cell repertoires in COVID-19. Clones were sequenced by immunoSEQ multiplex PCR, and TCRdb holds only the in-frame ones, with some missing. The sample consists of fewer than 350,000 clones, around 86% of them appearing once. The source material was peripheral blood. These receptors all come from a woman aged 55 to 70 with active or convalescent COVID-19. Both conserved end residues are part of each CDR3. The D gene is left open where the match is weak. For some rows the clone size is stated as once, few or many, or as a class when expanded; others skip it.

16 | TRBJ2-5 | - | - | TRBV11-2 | CASSLVGAGFGETQYF | TGTGCCAGCAGCTTAGTTGGGGCGGGGTTTGGAGAGACCCAGTACTTC
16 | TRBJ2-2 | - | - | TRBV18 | CASSPGTPANTGELFF | TGTGCCAGCTCACCCGGGACTCCCGCGAACACCGGGGAGCTGTTTTTT
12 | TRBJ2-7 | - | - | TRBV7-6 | CASSLVRGEQYF | TGTGCCAGCAGCTTAGTTAGGGGCGAGCAGTACTTC
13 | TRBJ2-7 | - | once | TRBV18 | CASSYGRGYEQYF | TGTGCCAGCTCCTATGGACGGGGCTACGAGCAGTACTTC
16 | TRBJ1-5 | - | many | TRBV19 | CASSVYSTGLGQPQHF | TGTGCCAGTAGTGTATACAGCACAGGTCTCGGTCAGCCCCAGCATTTT
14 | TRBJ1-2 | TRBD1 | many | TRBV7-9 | CASSGGDSNYGYTF | TGTGCCAGCAGCGGTGGGGACAGTAACTATGGCTACACCTTC
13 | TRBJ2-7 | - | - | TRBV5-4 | CASSLGPNYEQYF | TGTGCCAGCAGCTTGGGGCCCAACTACGAGCAGTACTTC
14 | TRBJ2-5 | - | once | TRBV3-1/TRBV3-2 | CASSTRQAQETQYF | TGTGCCAGCAGCACCCGACAGGCACAAGAGACCCAGTACTTC
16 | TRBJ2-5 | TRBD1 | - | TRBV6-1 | CASSEAIGTAQETQYF | TGTGCCAGCAGTGAAGCCATTGGGACAGCCCAAGAGACCCAGTACTTC
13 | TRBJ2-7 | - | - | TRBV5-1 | CASSLDPRNEQYF | TGCGCCAGCAGCTTGGACCCGAGAAACGAGCAGTACTTC
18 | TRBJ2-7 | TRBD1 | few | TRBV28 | CASSLYGRVGTGDDEQYF | TGTGCCAGCAGTTTATACGGAAGGGTGGGGACAGGGGACGACGAGCAGTACTTC
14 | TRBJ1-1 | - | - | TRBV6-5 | CASTIPGVLTEAFF | TGTGCCAGCACCATCCCGGGGGTTTTGACTGAAGCTTTCTTT
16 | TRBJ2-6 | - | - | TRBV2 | CARLGQIFSGANVLTF | TGTGCCCGACTTGGACAGATTTTCTCTGGGGCCAACGTCCTGACTTTC
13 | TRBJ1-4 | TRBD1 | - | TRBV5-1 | CASSLTGAEKLFF | TGCGCCAGCAGCTTAACAGGGGCCGAAAAACTGTTTTTT
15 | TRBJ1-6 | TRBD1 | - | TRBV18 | CASSPGQGMSSPLHF | TGTGCCAGCTCGCCTGGACAGGGGATGAGTTCACCCCTCCACTTT
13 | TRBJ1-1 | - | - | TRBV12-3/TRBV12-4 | CASSRGLNTEAFF | TGTGCCAGCAGTAGGGGATTGAACACTGAAGCTTTCTTT
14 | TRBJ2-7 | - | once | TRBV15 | CATSSGVSSYEQYF | TGTGCCACCAGCAGCGGGGTTAGCTCCTACGAGCAGTACTTC
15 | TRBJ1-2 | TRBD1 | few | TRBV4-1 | CASSQDDRGFYGYTF | TGCGCCAGCAGCCAAGACGACAGGGGATTCTATGGCTACACCTTC
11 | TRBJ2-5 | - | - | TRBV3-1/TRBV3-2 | CASGLSETQYF | TGTGCCAGCGGACTTTCGGAGACCCAGTACTTC
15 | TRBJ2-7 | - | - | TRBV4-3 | CASSLKTASPGEQYF | TGCGCCAGCAGCTTAAAAACCGCATCCCCCGGGGAGCAGTACTTC
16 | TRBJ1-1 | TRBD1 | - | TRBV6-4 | CASSDLDRDRGIPAFF | TGTGCCAGCAGTGACCTAGACCGGGACAGGGGAATACCAGCTTTCTTT
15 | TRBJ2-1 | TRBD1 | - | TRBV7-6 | CASSPTGGSSNEQFF | TGTGCCAGCAGCCCGACAGGGGGCAGCAGCAATGAGCAGTTCTTC
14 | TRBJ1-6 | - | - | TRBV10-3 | CAIGKGTRNSPLHF | TGTGCCATCGGTAAAGGGACAAGAAATTCACCCCTCCACTTT
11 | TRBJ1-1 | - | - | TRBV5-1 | CASSQTDKAFF | TGCGCCAGCAGCCAGACAGACAAAGCTTTCTTT
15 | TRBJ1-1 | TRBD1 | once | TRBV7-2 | CASSLEGTGTTEAFF | TGTGCCAGCAGCTTAGAGGGGACAGGTACCACTGAAGCTTTCTTT
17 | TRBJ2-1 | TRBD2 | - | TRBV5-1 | CASSVGLAGISYNEQFF | TGCGCCAGCAGCGTCGGACTAGCGGGGATCTCCTACAATGAGCAGTTCTTC
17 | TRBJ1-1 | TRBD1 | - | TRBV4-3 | CASSQDSPVPGGTEAFF | TGCGCCAGCAGCCAAGATAGCCCTGTGCCAGGGGGGACTGAAGCTTTCTTT
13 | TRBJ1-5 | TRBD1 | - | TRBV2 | CASKGTGVQPQHF | TGTGCCAGCAAAGGGACAGGGGTTCAGCCCCAGCATTTT
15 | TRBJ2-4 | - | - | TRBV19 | CASSAWGGEFNIQYF | TGTGCCAGTAGTGCCTGGGGGGGCGAATTCAACATTCAGTACTTC
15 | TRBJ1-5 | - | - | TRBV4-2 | CASSQDMAGRQPQHF | TGTGCCAGCAGCCAAGATATGGCAGGGAGGCAGCCCCAGCATTTT
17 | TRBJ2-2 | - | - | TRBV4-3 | CASSQDVGGLGTGELFF | TGCGCCAGCAGCCAAGATGTGGGGGGGCTTGGCACCGGGGAGCTGTTTTTT
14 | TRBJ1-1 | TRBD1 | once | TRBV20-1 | CSASPLRGQTEAFF | TGCAGTGCCAGTCCCCTCAGGGGGCAAACTGAAGCTTTCTTT
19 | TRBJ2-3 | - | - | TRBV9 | CASSVLPSGSRPRADTQYF | TGTGCCAGCAGCGTTCTTCCAAGCGGGTCCCGCCCGCGTGCAGATACGCAGTATTTT
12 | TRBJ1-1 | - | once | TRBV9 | CASSTGQSEAFF | TGTGCCAGCAGTACAGGGCAAAGTGAAGCTTTCTTT
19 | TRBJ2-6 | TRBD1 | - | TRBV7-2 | CASSPRGQNYYSGANVLTF | TGTGCCAGCAGCCCCCGGGGACAGAACTACTACTCTGGGGCCAACGTCCTGACTTTC
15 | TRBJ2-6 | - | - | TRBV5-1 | CASRLDTSGANVLTF | TGCGCCAGCAGACTCGACACCTCTGGGGCCAACGTCCTGACTTTC